This entry features one T cell receptor (beta chain) sequence. The antigen remains unidentified. The data belong to a study of OX40 agonist ivuxolimab in advanced cancers. Study background: Allowance was made for prior anti-PD-1, anti-PD-L1 or anti-CTLA-4 therapy, and about 40% had some. Study observations and caveats: CD8+ T cells showed, on average, more clonal expansion than CD4+ cells.

The CDR3 covers 14 residues. CDR1 is MNHEY and CDR2 is SVGAGI in the germline V gene. V dropped 11 bases and J dropped 2; count of bases not matched to a gene: 8. TCRdb's copy holds only in-frame clones and misses some; the assay was immunoSEQ multiplex PCR. The data show 95,000 to 100,000 clones, about 79% seen once. Patients with autoimmune history or systemic immunosuppression were excluded. The chain employs TRBV6-5 and TRBJ2-3, with TRBD2 matching 9 bases. This receptor was identified in an adult with an advanced solid tumor such as melanoma, head and neck, liver or kidney cancer. The sample consisted of CD4+ or CD8+ T cells sorted from blood, taken in a trial of the OX40 agonist ivuxolimab. CDR3 in amino acids: CAVRGLAPTDTQYF. CDR3 sequence (DNA): TGTGCCGTCAGGGGACTAGCTCCCACAGATACGCAGTATTTT.